Listed below are T cell receptor beta chains from one sample, sequenced in a study of breast tumors, draining lymph nodes, adjacent tissues. TCRdb independently ran MiXCR on the multiplex PCR reads; one entry per CDR3 protein. The sample has about 14,000 distinct CDR3 sequences; more than 50% are singletons. The sequencing sample was made of tumor-adjacent breast tissue. Every receptor here comes from a female donor with breast cancer. Some clones in this sample may be carry-over from other donors' samples. The CDR3 runs from the conserved cysteine through the conserved F or W. The D gene is left open where the match is weak. A row's size may be missing; if present it is once, few, many or a size class.

D	V	size	J	CDR3	DNA
-	TRBV10-2	once	TRBJ1-2	CASSEDTINYGYTF	TGCGCCAGCAGTGAAGACACCATTAACTATGGCTACACCTTC
TRBD2	TRBV3-1	medium-sized	TRBJ2-5	CASSQDVTSGETQYF	TGTGCCAGCAGCCAAGATGTTACTAGCGGAGAGACCCAGTACTTC
-	TRBV29-1	-	TRBJ1-2	CSAPDPRGGANYGYTF	TGCAGCGCCCCGGACCCCCGAGGGGGGGCGAACTATGGCTACACCTTC
-	TRBV7-3	-	TRBJ2-6	CASSSRLCSGANVLTF	TGTGCCAGCAGCTCACGCCTGTGTTCTGGGGCCAACGTCCTGACTTTC
-	TRBV2	-	TRBJ1-5	CASSEWAGPDQPQHF	TGTGCCAGCAGTGAATGGGCGGGACCTGATCAGCCCCAGCATTTT
TRBD2	TRBV10-2	-	TRBJ2-7	CASSGEGYEQYF	TGCGCCAGCAGCGGGGAGGGCTACGAGCAGTACTTC
-	TRBV9	-	TRBJ2-2	CASSVTSGTKTRELFF	TGTGCCAGCAGCGTAACTTCCGGGACAAAAACCCGGGAGCTGTTTTTT
TRBD1	TRBV19	-	TRBJ1-1	CASSVGTGRGMNTEAFF	TGTGCCAGTAGTGTAGGGACAGGAAGAGGAATGAACACTGAAGCTTTCTTT
TRBD2	TRBV4-3	medium-sized	TRBJ2-7	CASSQRTSLLYEQYF	TGCGCCAGCAGCCAGCGGACTAGTCTCCTCTACGAGCAGTACTTC
-	TRBV5-6	medium-sized	TRBJ1-2	CASSLPQDYGYTF	TGTGCCAGCAGCTTGCCTCAAGACTATGGCTACACCTTC
-	TRBV4-1	-	TRBJ2-5	CASSPPGTDTQETQYF	TGCGCCAGCAGCCCCCCTGGCACAGATACGCAAGAGACCCAGTACTTC
TRBD2	TRBV2	-	TRBJ2-1	CASSEVGTSGPNEQFF	TGTGCCAGCAGTGAAGTGGGGACTAGCGGACCCAATGAGCAGTTCTTC
TRBD1	TRBV20-1	medium-sized	TRBJ1-2	CSARDLASGQTSETYGYTF	TGCAGTGCTAGAGATCTTGCGTCGGGACAGACAAGCGAGACCTATGGCTACACCTTC
-	TRBV7-6	-	TRBJ1-1	CASSSAGMNTEAFF	TGTGCCAGCAGCTCGGCAGGGATGAACACTGAAGCTTTCTTT
-	TRBV20-1	once	TRBJ2-5	CSARAGARLETQYF	TGCAGTGCTAGAGCAGGGGCGCGGCTAGAGACCCAGTACTTC
TRBD2	TRBV18	-	TRBJ2-3	CASSQQLSIAGGTDTQYF	TGTGCCAGCTCACAACAGCTATCGATAGCGGGAGGAACTGATACGCAGTATTTT
-	TRBV11-2	-	TRBJ2-7	CASSPTPPYEQYF	TGTGCCAGCAGTCCGACACCGCCCTACGAGCAGTACTTC
TRBD1	TRBV2	once	TRBJ1-2	CASSRQGSNYGYTF	TGTGCCAGCAGTCGACAGGGATCTAACTATGGCTACACCTTC
TRBD2	TRBV2	-	TRBJ2-1	CASSELRLAGGLTEQFF	TGTGCCAGCAGTGAACTTCGACTAGCGGGAGGTCTTACTGAGCAGTTCTTC
-	TRBV7-2	medium-sized	TRBJ2-7	CASSPLAGPQYF	TGTGCCAGCAGCCCTCTGGCGGGACCGCAGTACTTC
-	TRBV10-2	-	TRBJ2-5	CASSVGGETQYF	TGCGCCAGCAGTGTCGGAGGAGAGACCCAGTACTTC
-	TRBV5-6	-	TRBJ2-7	CASAPGHGTYEQYF	TGTGCCAGCGCTCCTGGCCATGGGACCTACGAGCAGTACTTC
TRBD2	TRBV4-3	-	TRBJ2-3	CASSASLAGHTDTQYF	TGCGCCAGCAGCGCATCACTAGCGGGCCACACAGATACGCAGTATTTT
TRBD2	TRBV2	-	TRBJ2-3	CASGWASGSDTQYF	TGTGCCAGCGGCTGGGCTAGCGGGTCAGATACGCAGTATTTT
-	TRBV2	-	TRBJ1-1	CASSNLTGNTEAFF	TGTGCCAGCAGTAACCTGACAGGGAACACTGAAGCTTTCTTT
-	TRBV6-1	many	TRBJ2-3	CASSEEQGLTDTQYF	TGTGCCAGCAGTGAAGAGCAAGGATTGACAGATACGCAGTATTTT
-	TRBV29-1	few	TRBJ1-4	CSVESYNEKLFF	TGCAGCGTTGAATCCTACAATGAAAAACTGTTTTTT
-	TRBV19	-	TRBJ2-6	CASSIGANVLTF	TGTGCCAGTAGTATTGGGGCCAACGTCCTGACTTTC
-	TRBV5-6	-	TRBJ1-2	CASSGPVNYGYTF	TGTGCCAGCAGCGGGCCCGTAAACTATGGCTACACCTTC
TRBD1	TRBV15	-	TRBJ1-4	CATSRVGQGKLFF	TGTGCCACCAGCAGAGTCGGACAGGGAAAACTGTTTTTT
TRBD2	TRBV28	many	TRBJ2-5	CASSFGGGKAGETQYF	TGTGCCAGCAGTTTTGGGGGGGGAAAGGCGGGAGAGACCCAGTACTTC
-	TRBV7-2	once	TRBJ2-1	CANSPLWSSGQDNEQFF	TGTGCCAACAGCCCACTCTGGTCCAGCGGCCAAGACAATGAGCAGTTCTTC
-	TRBV19	many	TRBJ2-1	CASSGTTYNEQFF	TGTGCCAGTTCCGGGACGACATACAATGAGCAGTTCTTC
-	TRBV20-1	-	TRBJ2-7	CSATRVYEQYF	TGCAGTGCTACCAGGGTCTACGAGCAGTACTTC
TRBD1	TRBV10-3	-	TRBJ1-2	CAIGRDRGGYTF	TGTGCCATCGGACGGGACAGGGGTGGCTACACCTTC
-	TRBV7-2	large	TRBJ1-6	CASSFYADNSPLHF	TGTGCCAGCAGCTTCTACGCCGATAATTCACCCCTCCACTTT
TRBD1	TRBV20-1	-	TRBJ1-2	CSATTTGSNYGYTF	TGCAGTGCAACGACGACAGGGTCGAACTATGGCTACACCTTC
-	TRBV25-1	-	TRBJ1-4	CASSDLQALNEKLFF	TGTGCCAGCAGTGACTTACAGGCTCTGAATGAAAAACTGTTTTTT
TRBD2	TRBV20-1	-	TRBJ2-7	CSAPRRTSGRNEQYF	TGCAGTGCTCCGAGGAGGACTAGCGGGAGGAACGAGCAGTACTTC
-	TRBV19	-	TRBJ1-2	CASSKMADYGYTF	TGTGCCAGTAGTAAAATGGCAGACTATGGCTACACCTTC
-	TRBV2	-	TRBJ1-2	CASSDVLLVGGYTF	TGTGCCAGCAGTGACGTGCTCCTGGTCGGTGGCTACACCTTC
TRBD2	TRBV6-6	medium-sized	TRBJ2-7	CASRETSGLYEQYF	TGTGCCAGCAGGGAGACTAGCGGACTCTACGAGCAGTACTTC